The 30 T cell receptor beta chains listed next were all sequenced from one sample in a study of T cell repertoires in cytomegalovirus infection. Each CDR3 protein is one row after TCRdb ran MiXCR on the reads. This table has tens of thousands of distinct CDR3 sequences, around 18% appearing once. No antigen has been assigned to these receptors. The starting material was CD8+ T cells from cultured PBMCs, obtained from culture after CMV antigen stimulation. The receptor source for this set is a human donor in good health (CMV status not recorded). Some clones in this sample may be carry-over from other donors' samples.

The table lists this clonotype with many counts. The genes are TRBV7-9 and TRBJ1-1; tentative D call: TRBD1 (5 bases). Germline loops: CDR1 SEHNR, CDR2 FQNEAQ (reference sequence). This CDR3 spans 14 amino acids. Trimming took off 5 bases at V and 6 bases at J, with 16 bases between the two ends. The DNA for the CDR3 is TGTGCCAGCAGCGACCTTTCAGGACAACCTGAAGCTTTCTTT. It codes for CASSDLSGQPEAFF.

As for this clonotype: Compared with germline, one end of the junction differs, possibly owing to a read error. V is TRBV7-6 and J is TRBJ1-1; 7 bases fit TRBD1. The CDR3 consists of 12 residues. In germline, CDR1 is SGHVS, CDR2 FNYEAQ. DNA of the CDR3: TGTGCCAGCAGGGTAGGTACGGGACAGCTAATCTTT. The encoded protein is CASRVGTGQLIF.

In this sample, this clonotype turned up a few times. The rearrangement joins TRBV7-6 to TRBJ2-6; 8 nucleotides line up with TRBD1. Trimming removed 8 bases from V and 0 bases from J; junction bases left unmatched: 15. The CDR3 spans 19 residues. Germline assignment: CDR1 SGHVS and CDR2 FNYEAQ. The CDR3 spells CASAPRPGQAISGANVLTF. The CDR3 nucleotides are TGTGCCAGCGCACCCCGACCGGGACAGGCGATCTCTGGGGCCAACGTCCTGACTTTC.

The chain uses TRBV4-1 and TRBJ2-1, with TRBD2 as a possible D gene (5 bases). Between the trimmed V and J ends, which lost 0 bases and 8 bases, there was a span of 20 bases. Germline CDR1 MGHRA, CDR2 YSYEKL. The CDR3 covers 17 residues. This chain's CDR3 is CASSQDLVAGSLDEQFF. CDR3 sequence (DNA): TGCGCCAGCAGCCAAGATTTAGTTGCGGGTAGTTTGGATGAGCAGTTCTTC.

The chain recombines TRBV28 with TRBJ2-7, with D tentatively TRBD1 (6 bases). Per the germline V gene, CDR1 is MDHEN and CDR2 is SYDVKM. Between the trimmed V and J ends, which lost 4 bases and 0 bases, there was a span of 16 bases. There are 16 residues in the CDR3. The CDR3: CASSSDSTGSSYEQYF. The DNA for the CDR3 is TGTGCCAGCAGTTCTGATTCGACAGGAAGCTCCTACGAGCAGTACTTC. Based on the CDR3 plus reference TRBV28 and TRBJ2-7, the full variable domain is DVKVTQSSRYLVKRTGEKVFLECVQDMDHENMFWYRQDPGLGLRLIYFSYDVKMKEKGDIPEGYSVSREKKERFSLILESASTNQTSMYLCASSSDSTGSSYEQYFGPGTRLTVT.

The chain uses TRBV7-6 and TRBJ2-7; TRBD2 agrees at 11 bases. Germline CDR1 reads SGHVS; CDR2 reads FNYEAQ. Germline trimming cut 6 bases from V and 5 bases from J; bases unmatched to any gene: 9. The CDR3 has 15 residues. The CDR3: CASSRTSGRTHEQYF. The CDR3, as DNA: TGTGCCAGCAGTCGTACTAGCGGGAGAACCCACGAGCAGTACTTC.

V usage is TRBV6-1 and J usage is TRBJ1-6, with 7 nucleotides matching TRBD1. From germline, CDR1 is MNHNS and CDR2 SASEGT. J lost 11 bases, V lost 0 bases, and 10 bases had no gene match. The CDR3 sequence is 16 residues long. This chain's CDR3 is CASSEAPDREVAPLHF. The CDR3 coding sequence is TGTGCCAGCAGTGAAGCGCCAGACAGGGAAGTGGCACCCCTCCACTTT.

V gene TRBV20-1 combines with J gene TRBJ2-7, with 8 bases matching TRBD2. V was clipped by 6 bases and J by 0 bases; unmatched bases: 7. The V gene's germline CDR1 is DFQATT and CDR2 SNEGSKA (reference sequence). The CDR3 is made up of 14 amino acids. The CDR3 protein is CSASLGTSSYEQYF. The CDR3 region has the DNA TGCAGTGCCAGCCTCGGGACTAGCTCCTACGAGCAGTACTTC.

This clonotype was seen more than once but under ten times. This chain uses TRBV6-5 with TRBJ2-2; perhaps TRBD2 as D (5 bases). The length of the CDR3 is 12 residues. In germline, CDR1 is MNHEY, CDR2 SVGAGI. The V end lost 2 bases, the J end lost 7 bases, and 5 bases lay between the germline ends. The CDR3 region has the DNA TGTGCCAGCAGTTACGAGGGCGGGGAGCTGTTTTTT. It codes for CASSYEGGELFF.

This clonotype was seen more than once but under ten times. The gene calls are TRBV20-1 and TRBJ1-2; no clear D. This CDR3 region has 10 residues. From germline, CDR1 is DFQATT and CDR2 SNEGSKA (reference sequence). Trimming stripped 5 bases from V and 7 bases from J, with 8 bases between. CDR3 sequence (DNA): TGCAGTGCTTTGTTGGGTGGCTACACCTTC. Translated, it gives CSALLGGYTF.

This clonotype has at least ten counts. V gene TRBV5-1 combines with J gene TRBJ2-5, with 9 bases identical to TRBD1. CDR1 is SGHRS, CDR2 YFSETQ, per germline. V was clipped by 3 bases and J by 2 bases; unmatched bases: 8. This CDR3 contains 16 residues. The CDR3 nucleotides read TGCGCCAGCAGCTGGGGGACAGGGCATCCACAAGAGACCCAGTACTTC. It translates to CASSWGTGHPQETQYF. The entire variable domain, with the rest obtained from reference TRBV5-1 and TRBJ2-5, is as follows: KAGVTQTPRYLIKTRGQQVTLSCSPISGHRSVSWYQQTPGQGLQFLFEYFSETQRNKGNFPGRFSGRQFSNSRSEMNVSTLELGDSALYLCASSWGTGHPQETQYFGPGTRLLVL.

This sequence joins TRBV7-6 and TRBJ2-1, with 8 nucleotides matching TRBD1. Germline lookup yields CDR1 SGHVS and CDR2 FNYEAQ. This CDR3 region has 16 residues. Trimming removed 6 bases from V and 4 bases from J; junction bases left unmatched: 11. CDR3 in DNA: TGTGCCAGCAGTCCCGGTCGGACAGGGCCTTACAATGAGCAGTTCTTC. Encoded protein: CASSPGRTGPYNEQFF. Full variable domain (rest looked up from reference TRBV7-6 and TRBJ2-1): GAGVSQSPRYKVTKRGQDVALRCDPISGHVSLYWYRQALGQGPEFLTYFNYEAQQDKSGLPNDRFSAERPEGSISTLTIQRTEQRDSAMYRCASSPGRTGPYNEQFFGPGTRLTVL.

CDR3 region: CSVAGTSGQETQYF. CDR3 bases: TGCAGCGTTGCCGGGACTAGCGGCCAAGAGACCCAGTACTTC. V usage is TRBV29-1 and J usage is TRBJ2-5; TRBD2 aligns across 11 bases. CDR1 and CDR2 from the germline V gene are SQVTM and ANQGSEA. CDR3 size: 14 residues. The J segment lost 1 base and the V segment lost 4 bases, leaving 2 bases of the junction unmatched.

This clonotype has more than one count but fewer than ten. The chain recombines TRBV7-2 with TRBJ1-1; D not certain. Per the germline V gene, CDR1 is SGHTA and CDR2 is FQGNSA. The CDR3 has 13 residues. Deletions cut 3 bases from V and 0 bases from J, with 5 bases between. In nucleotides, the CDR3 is TGTGCCAGCAGCTTGAGGATGAACACTGAAGCTTTCTTT. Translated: CASSLRMNTEAFF.

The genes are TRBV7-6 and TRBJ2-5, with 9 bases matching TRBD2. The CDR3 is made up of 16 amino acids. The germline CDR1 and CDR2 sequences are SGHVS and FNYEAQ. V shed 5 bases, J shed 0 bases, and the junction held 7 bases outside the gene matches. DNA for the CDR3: TGTGCCAGCAGCCACGCTAGCGGGGCGAACCAAGAGACCCAGTACTTC. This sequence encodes CASSHASGANQETQYF.

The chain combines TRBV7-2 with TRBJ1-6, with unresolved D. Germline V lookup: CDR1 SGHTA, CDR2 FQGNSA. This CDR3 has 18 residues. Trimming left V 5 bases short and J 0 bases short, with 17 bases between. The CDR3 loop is CASSRLLSQSSYNSPLHF. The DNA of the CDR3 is TGTGCCAGCAGCCGCCTACTGAGTCAAAGCTCCTATAATTCACCCCTCCACTTT.

The CDR3 sequence: CAWSLGAEVQFF. CDR3 nucleotides: TGTGCCTGGAGCTTAGGGGCCGAGGTGCAGTTCTTC. The chain carries TRBV30 and TRBJ2-1, with a possible D match to TRBD1 (5 bases). The CDR3 has 12 amino acids. V was trimmed by 3 bases and J by 12 bases, leaving 15 bases between them. Germline-derived CDR1 and CDR2 are GTSNPN and SVGIG (reference sequence).

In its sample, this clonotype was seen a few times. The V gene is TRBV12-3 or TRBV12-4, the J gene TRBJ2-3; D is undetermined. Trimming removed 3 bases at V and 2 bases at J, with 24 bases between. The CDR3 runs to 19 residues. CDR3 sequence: CASSLLLLSLSTSTDTQYF. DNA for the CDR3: TGTGCCAGCAGTTTGCTCCTTTTGTCTCTTTCAACTTCCACAGATACGCAGTATTTT.

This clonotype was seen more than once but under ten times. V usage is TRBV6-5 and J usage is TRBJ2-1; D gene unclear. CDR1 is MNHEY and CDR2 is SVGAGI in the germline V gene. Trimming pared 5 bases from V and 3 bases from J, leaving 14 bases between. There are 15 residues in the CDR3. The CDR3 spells CASSEPGQLYNEQFF. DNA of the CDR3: TGTGCCAGCAGTGAACCCGGGCAACTCTACAATGAGCAGTTCTTC.

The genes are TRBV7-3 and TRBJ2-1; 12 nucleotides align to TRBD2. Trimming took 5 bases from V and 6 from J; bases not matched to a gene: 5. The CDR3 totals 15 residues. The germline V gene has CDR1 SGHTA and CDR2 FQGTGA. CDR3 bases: TGTGCCAGCAGCAGACTAGCGGGGGCGGTCAATGAGCAGTTCTTC. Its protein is CASSRLAGAVNEQFF.

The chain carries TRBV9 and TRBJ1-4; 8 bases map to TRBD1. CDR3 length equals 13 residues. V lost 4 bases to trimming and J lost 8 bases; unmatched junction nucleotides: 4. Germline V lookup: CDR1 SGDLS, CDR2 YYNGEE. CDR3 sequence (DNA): TGTGCCAGCAGCCCCACAGGGGGAGAAAAACTGTTTTTT. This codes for CASSPTGGEKLFF.

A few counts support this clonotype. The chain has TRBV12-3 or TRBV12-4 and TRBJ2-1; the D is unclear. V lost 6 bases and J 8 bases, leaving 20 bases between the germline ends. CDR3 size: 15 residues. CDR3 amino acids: CASSLGSKPLDEQFF. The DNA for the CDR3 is TGTGCCAGCAGCCTGGGCAGCAAACCCCTTGATGAGCAGTTCTTC.

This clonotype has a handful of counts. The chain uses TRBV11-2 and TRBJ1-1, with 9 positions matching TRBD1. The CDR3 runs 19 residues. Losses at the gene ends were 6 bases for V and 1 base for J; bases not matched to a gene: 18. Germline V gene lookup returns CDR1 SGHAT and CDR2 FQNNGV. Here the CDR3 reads CASRLTGGETRWGNTEAFF. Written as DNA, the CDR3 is TGTGCCAGCAGACTCACAGGGGGCGAAACTCGATGGGGGAACACTGAAGCTTTCTTT.

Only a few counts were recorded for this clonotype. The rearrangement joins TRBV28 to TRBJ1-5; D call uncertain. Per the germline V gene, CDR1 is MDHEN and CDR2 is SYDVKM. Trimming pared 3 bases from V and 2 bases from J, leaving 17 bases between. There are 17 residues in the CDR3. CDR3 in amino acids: CASSLPWTIAGNQPQHF. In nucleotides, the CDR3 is TGTGCCAGCAGTTTGCCCTGGACGATTGCAGGCAATCAGCCCCAGCATTTT.

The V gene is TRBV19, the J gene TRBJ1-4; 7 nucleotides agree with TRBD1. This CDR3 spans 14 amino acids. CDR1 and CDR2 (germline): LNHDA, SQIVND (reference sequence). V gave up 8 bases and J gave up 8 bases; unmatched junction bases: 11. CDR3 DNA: TGTGCCAGTGGCGTCCGGGACAGAGGGGAAAAACTGTTTTTT. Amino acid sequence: CASGVRDRGEKLFF.

The CDR3 is CASSYSRTRANEQFF. Here the CDR3 DNA reads TGTGCCAGCAGTTACTCGCGCACTAGGGCTAATGAGCAGTTCTTC. V usage is TRBV6-5 and J usage is TRBJ2-1; possible D gene TRBD2, 5 bases. The CDR3 loop spans 15 amino acids. Germline V gene lookup returns CDR1 MNHEY and CDR2 SVGAGI. V was pared by 0 bases and J by 7 bases, with 13 bases between.

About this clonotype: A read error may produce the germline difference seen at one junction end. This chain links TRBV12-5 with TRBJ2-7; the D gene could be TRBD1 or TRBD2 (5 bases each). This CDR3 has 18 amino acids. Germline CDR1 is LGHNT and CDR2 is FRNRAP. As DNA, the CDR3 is TGTGCTAGAGGTTTGGTGGGACCGCCGTTTGATTTTGCCTACGAGCAGTACTTC. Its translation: CARGLVGPPFDFAYEQYF.

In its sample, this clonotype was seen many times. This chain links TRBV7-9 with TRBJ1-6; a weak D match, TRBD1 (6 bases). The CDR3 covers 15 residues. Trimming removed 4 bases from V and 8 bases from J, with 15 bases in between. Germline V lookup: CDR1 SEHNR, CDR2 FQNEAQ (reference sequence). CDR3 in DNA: TGTGCCAGCAGCTCGCCAGACAGGAACGATTCACCCCTCCACTTT. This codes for CASSSPDRNDSPLHF.

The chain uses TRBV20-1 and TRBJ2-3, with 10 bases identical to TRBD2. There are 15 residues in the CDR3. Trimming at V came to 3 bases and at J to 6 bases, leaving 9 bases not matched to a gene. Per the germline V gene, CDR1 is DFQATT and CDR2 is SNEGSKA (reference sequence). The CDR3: CSASSLAGVVDTQYF. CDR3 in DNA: TGCAGTGCTAGTAGTCTAGCGGGAGTCGTGGATACGCAGTATTTT.

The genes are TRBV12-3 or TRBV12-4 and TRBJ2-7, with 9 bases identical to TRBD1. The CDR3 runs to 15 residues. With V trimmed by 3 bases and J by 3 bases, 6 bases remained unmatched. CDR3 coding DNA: TGTGCCAGCAGTTTCCCCCGGACAGGGGTCTACGAGCAGTACTTC. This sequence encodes CASSFPRTGVYEQYF.